The 8 T cell receptor beta chains listed next were all sequenced from one sample in a study of cytomegalovirus exposure and HLA in healthy donors. Primers for the PCR totalled 60 Vbeta and 13 Jbeta. TCRdb keeps only in-frame clones here, not all; method: immunoSEQ multiplex PCR. Among 160,000 or so clones listed, over 75% were seen once. Material for sequencing was PBMCs. Receptors were obtained from a man in his forties in good health and CMV-seropositive.

The CDR3 here is CASSGTGETIYF. As DNA, the CDR3 is TGTGCCAGCAGTGGTACAGGCGAGACCATATATTTT. This chain connects TRBV2 to TRBJ1-3; D perhaps matches TRBD1 (5 bases). CDR1 is SNHLY, CDR2 FYNNEI, per germline. V was pared by 4 bases and J by 10 bases, with 11 bases between. The CDR3 loop spans 12 amino acids.

This chain uses TRBV5-5 with TRBJ1-1, with a possible D match to TRBD1 (6 bases). The CDR3 totals 13 residues. The V end was cut by 4 bases, the J end by 5 bases, with 12 bases between. Looked up from germline, CDR1 is SGHKS and CDR2 is YYEKEE (reference sequence). Here the CDR3 DNA reads TGTGCCAGCAGCCTGCCTCAGGGGACTGAAGCTTTCTTT. Its translation is CASSLPQGTEAFF.

This clone has just a few counts. The DNA of the CDR3 is TGTGCCAGCTTAAGACTCGGGTCCTACGAGCAGTACTTC. It specifies CASLRLGSYEQYF. This rearrangement joins TRBV6-6 to TRBJ2-7; no firm D call. This CDR3 is 13 amino acids long. The germline V gene has CDR1 MNHNY and CDR2 SVGAGI (reference sequence). V was cut by 8 bases and J by 1 base, with 12 bases left in between.

The J gene is TRBJ2-3, the V gene TRBV5-5; the match to TRBD2 covers 12 bases. Unmatched junction bases numbered 5, after V lost 4 bases and J lost 5 bases. The V gene's germline CDR1 is SGHKS and CDR2 YYEKEE (reference sequence). The CDR3 runs 15 residues. CDR3 region: CASSALAGGLDTQYF. CDR3 bases: TGTGCCAGCAGCGCCCTAGCGGGAGGGCTAGATACGCAGTATTTT.

The V call is TRBV5-1, the J call TRBJ1-1; tentative D call: TRBD1 (6 bases). V was clipped by 4 bases and J by 1 base, with 11 bases between them. Germline V lookup: CDR1 SGHRS, CDR2 YFSETQ. This CDR3 has 14 residues. The DNA for the CDR3 is TGCGCCAGCAGCGAATCGACAGGGAACACTGAAGCTTTCTTT. Its translation is CASSESTGNTEAFF.

The chain combines TRBV28 with TRBJ1-5; unclear D gene. Deletions cut 3 bases from V and 3 bases from J, with 9 bases between. The CDR3 has 14 amino acids. Germline V gives CDR1 MDHEN, CDR2 SYDVKM. The CDR3 DNA follows: TGTGCCAGCAGTTTTAGTGCTCTCAATCAGCCCCAGCATTTT. This codes for CASSFSALNQPQHF. Supplemented by reference TRBV28 and TRBJ1-5, the full variable domain reads DVKVTQSSRYLVKRTGEKVFLECVQDMDHENMFWYRQDPGLGLRLIYFSYDVKMKEKGDIPEGYSVSREKKERFSLILESASTNQTSMYLCASSFSALNQPQHFGDGTRLSIL.

With respect to this clone: The sample holds other DNA sequences that translate to the same CDR3. The chain couples TRBV5-4 to TRBJ2-5; 7 bases map to TRBD1. This CDR3 contains 14 residues. V lost 4 bases to trimming and J lost 2 bases; unmatched junction nucleotides: 5. Germline lookup yields CDR1 SGHNT and CDR2 YYREEE (reference sequence). Here the CDR3 reads CASSLGQIQETQYF. CDR3 DNA sequence: TGTGCCAGCAGCCTGGGACAGATTCAAGAGACCCAGTACTTC.

The chain combines TRBV7-3 with TRBJ2-3; TRBD1 is a possible D gene (5 bases). CDR3 length equals 17 residues. V shed 1 base and J shed 0 bases, with 14 bases lying between them. The V gene's germline CDR1 is SGHTA and CDR2 FQGTGA. The CDR3 nucleotides read TGTGCCAGCAGCTTAAAATTTTCTGCAGGGAGCACAGATACGCAGTATTTT. It specifies CASSLKFSAGSTDTQYF.